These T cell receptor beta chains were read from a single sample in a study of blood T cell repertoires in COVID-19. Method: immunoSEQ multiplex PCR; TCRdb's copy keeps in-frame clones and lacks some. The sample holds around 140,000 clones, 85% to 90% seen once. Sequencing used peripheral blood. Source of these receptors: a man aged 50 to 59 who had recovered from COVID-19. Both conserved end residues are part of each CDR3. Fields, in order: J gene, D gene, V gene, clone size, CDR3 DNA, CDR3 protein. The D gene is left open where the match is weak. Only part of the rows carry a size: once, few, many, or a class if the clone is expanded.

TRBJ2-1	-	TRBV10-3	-	TGTGCCATCACTGGGGAGCTATACAATGAGCAGTTCTTC	CAITGELYNEQFF
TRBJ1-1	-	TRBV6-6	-	TGTGCCAGCAGTTACTCGAATCCAGGCCTGGTTGGAGCTTTCTTT	CASSYSNPGLVGAFF
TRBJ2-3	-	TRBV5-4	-	TGTGCCAGCAGCTCCGGACAGAGCACAGATACGCAGTATTTT	CASSSGQSTDTQYF
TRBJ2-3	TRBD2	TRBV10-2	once	TGCGCCAGCGGGGCTAGCGGTTATACAGATACGCAGTATTTT	CASGASGYTDTQYF
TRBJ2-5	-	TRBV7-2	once	TGTGCCAGCAGCCCGGTTTGGAGGGAGACCCAGTACTTC	CASSPVWRETQYF
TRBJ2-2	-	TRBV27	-	TGTGCCAGCAGTTTATTCGGGATGCAGTTGGGGGAGCTGTTTTTT	CASSLFGMQLGELFF
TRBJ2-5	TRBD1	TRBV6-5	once	TGTGCCAGCAGTACTCCAGGGGGCGCCGGGACCCAGTACTTC	CASSTPGGAGTQYF
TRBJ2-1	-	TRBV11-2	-	TGTGCCAGCAGCTTGACTGGCAATGAGCAGTTCTTC	CASSLTGNEQFF
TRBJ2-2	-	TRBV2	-	TGTGCCAGCAGTACCGGGACACCTAACACCGGGGAGCTGTTTTTT	CASSTGTPNTGELFF
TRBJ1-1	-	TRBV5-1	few	TGCGCCAGCAACCAGATGACAGGGAACACTGAAGCTTTCTTT	CASNQMTGNTEAFF
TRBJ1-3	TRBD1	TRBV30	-	TGTGCCTGGAGTCCGGACAGGGGCTCTGGAAACACCATATATTTT	CAWSPDRGSGNTIYF
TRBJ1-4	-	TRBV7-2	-	TGTGCCAGCAGCTTAGGGATATCAGGTCATGAAAAACTGTTTTTT	CASSLGISGHEKLFF
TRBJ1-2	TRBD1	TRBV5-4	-	TGTGCCAGCAGCTTGAGGGACAGAAACTATGGCTACACCTTC	CASSLRDRNYGYTF
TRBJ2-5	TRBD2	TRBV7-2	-	TGTGCCAGCAGCTTAGTGGGTCTTAGCGGGGGGGCGGAGACCCAGTACTTC	CASSLVGLSGGAETQYF
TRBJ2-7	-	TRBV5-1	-	TGCGCCAGCAGCTTGGCCGGCGGAGGGATGTACGAGCAGTACTTC	CASSLAGGGMYEQYF
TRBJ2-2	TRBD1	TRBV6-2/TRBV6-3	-	TGTGCCAGCAGTTACCGCAGGGGACAGGGGAACACCGGGGAGCTGTTTTTT	CASSYRRGQGNTGELFF
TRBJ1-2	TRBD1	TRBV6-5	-	TGTGCCAGCAGCGGGACAGGGTCTAACTATGGCTACACCTTC	CASSGTGSNYGYTF
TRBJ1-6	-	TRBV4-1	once	TGCGCCAGCAGCCCCATCAGGGCTTCACCCCTCCACTTT	CASSPIRASPLHF
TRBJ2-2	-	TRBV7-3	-	TGTGCCAGCAGCTTAACTCGCAGGGACACCGGGGAGCTGTTTTTT	CASSLTRRDTGELFF
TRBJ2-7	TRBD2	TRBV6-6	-	TGTGCCAGCAGTCCAATTAACCGGGGGGGCTCCTACGAGCAGTACTTC	CASSPINRGGSYEQYF
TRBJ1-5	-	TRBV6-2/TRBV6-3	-	TGTGCCAGCAGTTCCCCGTACAGCGGCCTGGGGAATCAGCCCCAGCATTTT	CASSSPYSGLGNQPQHF
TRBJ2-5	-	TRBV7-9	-	TGTGCCAGCAGCTTGATGGGGCGGGAGACCCAGTACTTC	CASSLMGRETQYF
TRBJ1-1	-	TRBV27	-	TGTGCCAGTATGACGCCGCAAGGGGGCACTGAAGCTTTCTTT	CASMTPQGGTEAFF
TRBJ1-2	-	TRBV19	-	TGTGCCAGTAGTACTTCCGGACAAGCCTATGGCTACACCTTC	CASSTSGQAYGYTF
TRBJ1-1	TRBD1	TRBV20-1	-	TGCAGTGCTAGCAGAGACAGGGTGGCTTTCTTT	CSASRDRVAFF
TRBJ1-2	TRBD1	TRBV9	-	TGTGCCAGCAGCCCATCGTTACAGGGGAACTATGGCTACACCTTC	CASSPSLQGNYGYTF
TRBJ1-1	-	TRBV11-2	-	TGTGCCAGCAGCCCGAGAAAGAACACTGAAGCTTTCTTT	CASSPRKNTEAFF
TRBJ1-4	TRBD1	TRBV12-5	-	TGTGCTAGTGGTTTTCAAGACAGGGAAGTTGGTGAAAAACTGTTTTTT	CASGFQDREVGEKLFF
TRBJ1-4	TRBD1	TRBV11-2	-	TGTGCCAGCAGCTTCGGGACAGGCAATGAAAAACTGTTTTTT	CASSFGTGNEKLFF
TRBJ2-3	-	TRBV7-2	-	TGTGCCAGCAGCTCCTCAACCCCCTATGATGGCACAGATACGCAGTATTTT	CASSSSTPYDGTDTQYF
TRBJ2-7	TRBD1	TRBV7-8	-	TGTGCCAGCAGCTTTGACAGGGCTCTCAACGAGCAGTACTTC	CASSFDRALNEQYF
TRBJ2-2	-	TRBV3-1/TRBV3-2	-	TGTGCCAGCAGCCAAGTCCAGTCCGGGGAGCTGTTTTTT	CASSQVQSGELFF
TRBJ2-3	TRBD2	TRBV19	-	TGTGCCAGTAGGCCTACTAGCGGGGGGGCGGGAGATACGCAGTATTTT	CASRPTSGGAGDTQYF
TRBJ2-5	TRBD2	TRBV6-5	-	TGTGCCAGCAGGCGCGGGGGGCTGGAGACCCAGTACTTC	CASRRGGLETQYF
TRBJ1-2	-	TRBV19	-	TGTGCCAGTAGTACCTCCGGGACTCAATCAGGGGGCTACACCTTC	CASSTSGTQSGGYTF
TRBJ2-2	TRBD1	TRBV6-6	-	TGTGCCAGCAGCGCATCAGGGGGCCCCTTATCCGGGGAGCTGTTTTTT	CASSASGGPLSGELFF
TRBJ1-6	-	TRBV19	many	TGTGCCAGTAGTATAGTGGGAGGGACTCCTTCACCCCTCCACTTT	CASSIVGGTPSPLHF
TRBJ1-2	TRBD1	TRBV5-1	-	TGCGCCAGCAGCGGGGACAGGGAGAGGGGCTATGGCTACACCTTC	CASSGDRERGYGYTF
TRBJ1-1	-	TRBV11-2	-	TGTGCCAGCAGACGAACAGGGAGGAACACTGAAGCTTTCTTT	CASRRTGRNTEAFF
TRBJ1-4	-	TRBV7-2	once	TGTGCCAGCAGCTTAGGAGCGGGGAGGGGAAATGAAAAACTGTTTTTT	CASSLGAGRGNEKLFF
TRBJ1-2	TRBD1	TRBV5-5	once	TGTGCCAGCAGCTTCCGGACAGGGGGATTGGCTAACTATGGCTACACCTTC	CASSFRTGGLANYGYTF
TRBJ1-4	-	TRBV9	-	TGTGCCAGCAGCTACAGGTCAACTAATGAAAAACTGTTTTTT	CASSYRSTNEKLFF
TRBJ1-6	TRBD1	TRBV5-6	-	TGTGCCAGCAGCTTGTTGGTCAGGGGGCTATCCTATAATTCACCCCTCCACTTT	CASSLLVRGLSYNSPLHF
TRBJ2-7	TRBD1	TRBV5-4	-	TGTGCCAGCAGCCGTTTAGGGACAGGGGGCAACGAGCAGTACTTC	CASSRLGTGGNEQYF
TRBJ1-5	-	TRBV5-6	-	TGTGCCAGCAGTTTTTATAATCAGCCCCAGCATTTT	CASSFYNQPQHF
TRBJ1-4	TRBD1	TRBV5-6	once	TGTGCCAGCAGCCTGGACAGGGTTAATGAAAAACTGTTTTTT	CASSLDRVNEKLFF
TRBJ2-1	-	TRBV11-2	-	TGTGCCAGCAGCTTAGATCTGGCTAGCCCACAGCAGTTCTTC	CASSLDLASPQQFF
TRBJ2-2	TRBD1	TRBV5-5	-	TGTGCCAGCAGCCTTGGGACAGAGAACACCGGGGAGCTGTTTTTT	CASSLGTENTGELFF
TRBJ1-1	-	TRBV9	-	TGTGCCAGCAGCCCTCCGGGGGGCCCCACTGAAGCTTTCTTT	CASSPPGGPTEAFF
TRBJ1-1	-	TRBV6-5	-	TGTGCCAGCAACCAACGGAGGAACACTGAAGCTTTCTTT	CASNQRRNTEAFF
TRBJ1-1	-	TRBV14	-	TGTGCCAGCAGCCAAGATTTGCGGAACACTGAAGCTTTCTTT	CASSQDLRNTEAFF